The present T cell receptor beta chain was sequenced within a study of blood T cell repertoires in COVID-19. Per the authors' pipeline: Counts of nucleated cells, estimated from reference gene primer amplification, were obtained. Method: immunoSEQ multiplex PCR; TCRdb's copy keeps in-frame clones and lacks some. For V, J and clone size, that table is used; D and trimming come from the DNA. Among approximately 240,000 clones, approximately 80% were seen once, and the ten largest hold more than 6%. The CDR3 covers 17 residues. The chain recombines TRBV21-1 with TRBJ1-5. TRBV21-1 is designated a pseudogene. This TCR came from a woman in her sixties with active or convalescent COVID-19. Material for sequencing was peripheral blood. In DNA, the CDR3 is TGTGCCAGCAGCAAAAAGGGGGGGGATTATAGCAATCAGCCCCAGCATTTT. This encodes CASSKKGGDYSNQPQHF.